This T cell receptor (beta chain) came from a study of blood T cell repertoires in COVID-19. The wider study: Italy, Spain and the United States were the sources of the convalescent and acute COVID-19 samples. The analysed material was cDNA or gDNA that came from T cells, B-cell-depleted T cells, or PBMCs.

Authors' data handling: Reference gene primer amplification gave nucleated cell count estimates. Profiling relied on immunoSEQ multiplex PCR, and the TCRdb table lists in-frame clones only, not all of them. The DNA gave D and trimming, while V, J and clone size come from that table. The data contain around 250,000 clones, around 86% of them singletons. CDR1 and CDR2 from the germline V gene are MDHEN and SYDVKM. The CDR3 consists of 15 residues. With V trimmed by 7 bases and J by 4 bases, 12 bases remained unmatched. The chain links TRBV28 to TRBJ2-7, with 8 bases fitting TRBD2. The receptor was derived from a man aged 80 or over with acute or convalescent COVID-19. Input material: peripheral blood. DNA for the CDR3: TGTGCCAGCATTGGGCGGGAGGATAGCAGTTACGAGCAGTACTTC. It translates to CASIGREDSSYEQYF.